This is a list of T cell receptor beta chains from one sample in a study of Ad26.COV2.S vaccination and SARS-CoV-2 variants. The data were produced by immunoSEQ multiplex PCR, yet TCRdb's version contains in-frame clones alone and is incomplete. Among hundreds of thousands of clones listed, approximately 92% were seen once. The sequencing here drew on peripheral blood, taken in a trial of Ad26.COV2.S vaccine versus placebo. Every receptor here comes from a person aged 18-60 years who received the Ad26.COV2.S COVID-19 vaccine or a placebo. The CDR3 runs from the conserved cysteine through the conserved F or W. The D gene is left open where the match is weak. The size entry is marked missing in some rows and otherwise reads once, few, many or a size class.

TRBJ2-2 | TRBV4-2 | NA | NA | CASSQALAGEGGGELFF | TGTGCCAGCAGCCAAGCTCTCGCAGGGGAAGGGGGCGGGGAGCTGTTTTTT
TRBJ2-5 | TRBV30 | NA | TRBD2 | CAWSPTSEETQYF | TGTGCCTGGAGTCCGACTAGCGAGGAGACCCAGTACTTC
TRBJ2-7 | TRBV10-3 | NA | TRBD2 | CAISSSGFYEQYF | TGTGCCATCAGTTCTAGCGGGTTCTACGAGCAGTACTTC
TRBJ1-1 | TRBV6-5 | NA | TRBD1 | CASSYGRQGKNTEAFF | TGTGCCAGCAGTTACGGAAGACAGGGAAAGAACACTGAAGCTTTCTTT
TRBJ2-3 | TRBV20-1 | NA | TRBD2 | CSASVPTSGSLISPDTQYF | TGCAGTGCTAGTGTACCCACTAGCGGGAGCCTCATTTCCCCAGATACGCAGTATTTT
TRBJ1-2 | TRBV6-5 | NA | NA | CASSYSAGRGYGYTF | TGTGCCAGCAGTTACTCGGCAGGGAGAGGTTATGGCTACACCTTC
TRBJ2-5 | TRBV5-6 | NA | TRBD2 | CASSLTLAGVEETQYF | TGTGCCAGCAGCCTTACACTAGCGGGAGTTGAAGAGACCCAGTACTTC
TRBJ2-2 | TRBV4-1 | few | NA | CASSQGGLFTGELFF | TGCGCCAGCAGCCAAGGTGGGCTGTTCACCGGGGAGCTGTTTTTT
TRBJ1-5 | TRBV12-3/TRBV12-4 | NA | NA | CASSFGNQPQHF | TGTGCCAGCAGTTTTGGGAATCAGCCCCAGCATTTT
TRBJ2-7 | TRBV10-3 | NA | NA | CAISESVRKSLSSYEQYF | TGTGCCATCAGTGAGTCAGTCCGGAAAAGCCTAAGCTCCTACGAGCAGTACTTC
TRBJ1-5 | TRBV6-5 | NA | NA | CASNQGSGQPQHF | TGTGCCAGCAACCAGGGGTCAGGTCAGCCCCAGCATTTT
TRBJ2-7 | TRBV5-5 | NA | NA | CASSWNGWEQYF | TGTGCCAGCAGCTGGAACGGTTGGGAGCAGTACTTC
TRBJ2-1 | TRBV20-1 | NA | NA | CSAGGYNEQFF | TGCAGTGCGGGCGGTTACAATGAGCAGTTCTTC
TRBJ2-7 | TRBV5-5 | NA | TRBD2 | CASSPGLAGAYEQYF | TGTGCCAGCAGCCCAGGACTAGCGGGAGCATACGAGCAGTACTTC
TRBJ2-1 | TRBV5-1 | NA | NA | CASSLVFGDAFNEQFF | TGCGCCAGCAGCTTGGTGTTTGGGGACGCCTTTAATGAGCAGTTCTTC
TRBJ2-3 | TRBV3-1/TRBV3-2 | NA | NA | CASSRIGDTQYF | TGTGCCAGCAGCCGGATTGGGGATACGCAGTATTTT
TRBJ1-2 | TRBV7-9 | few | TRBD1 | CASTAANRGRVGYTF | TGTGCCAGCACCGCCGCGAACAGGGGGCGGGTTGGCTACACCTTC
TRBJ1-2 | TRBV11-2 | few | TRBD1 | CASSSRDRVGYGYTF | TGTGCCAGCAGCTCGCGGGACAGGGTTGGCTATGGCTACACCTTC
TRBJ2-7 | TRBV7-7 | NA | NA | CASSLSTGWGEQYF | TGTGCCAGCAGCTTAAGTACAGGGTGGGGCGAGCAGTACTTC
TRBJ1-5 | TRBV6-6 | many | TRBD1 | CASSPTGQGFHSNQPQHF | TGTGCCAGCAGTCCAACGGGACAGGGGTTTCATAGCAATCAGCCCCAGCATTTT
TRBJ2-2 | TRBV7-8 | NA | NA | CASSLNRNTGELFF | TGTGCCAGCAGCTTAAACAGGAACACCGGGGAGCTGTTTTTT
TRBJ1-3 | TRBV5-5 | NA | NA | CASSRPRNTIYF | TGTGCCAGCAGCCGTCCTAGGAACACCATATATTTT
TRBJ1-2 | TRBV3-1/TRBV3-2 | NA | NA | CASSLQQGGLNYGYTF | TGTGCCAGCAGCCTTCAACAGGGTGGATTAAACTATGGCTACACCTTC
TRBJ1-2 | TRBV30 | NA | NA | CAWTRGGRGANYGYTF | TGTGCCTGGACTCGCGGGGGGCGTGGAGCTAACTATGGCTACACCTTC
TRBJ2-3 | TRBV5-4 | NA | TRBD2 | CASSLLGLARSTDTQYF | TGTGCCAGCAGCTTGCTCGGACTAGCAAGGAGCACAGATACGCAGTATTTT
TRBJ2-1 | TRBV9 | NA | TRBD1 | CASSVEGTGNRDEQFF | TGTGCCAGCAGCGTAGAAGGGACAGGGAATCGGGATGAGCAGTTCTTC
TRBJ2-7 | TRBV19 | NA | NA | CASSIDVGVVSSYEQYF | TGTGCCAGTAGTATAGATGTCGGAGTGGTCAGCTCCTACGAGCAGTACTTC
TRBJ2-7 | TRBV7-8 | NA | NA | CASSSSGLVFNEQYF | TGTGCCAGCAGCTCGTCGGGACTGGTTTTCAACGAGCAGTACTTC
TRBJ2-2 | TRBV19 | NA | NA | CATRYDLSAGELFF | TGTGCCACCCGATATGACTTGAGCGCCGGGGAGCTGTTTTTT
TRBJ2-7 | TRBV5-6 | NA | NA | CASSWDPRQRVQYEQYF | TGTGCCAGCAGCTGGGATCCTAGGCAGCGGGTTCAGTACGAGCAGTACTTC
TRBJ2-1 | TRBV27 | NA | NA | CASSPNSGYNEQFF | TGTGCCAGCAGTCCCAATAGCGGCTACAATGAGCAGTTCTTC
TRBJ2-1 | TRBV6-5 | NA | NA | CASSRTPRSEQFF | TGTGCCAGCAGTCGAACCCCTCGTAGCGAGCAGTTCTTC
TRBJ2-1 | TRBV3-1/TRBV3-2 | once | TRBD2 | CAWAAGCTSGSAGDYNEQFF | TGTGCCTGGGCCGCCGGATGCACTAGCGGGAGTGCGGGAGACTACAATGAGCAGTTCTTC
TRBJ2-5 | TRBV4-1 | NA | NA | CASSPNRYQETQYF | TGCGCCAGCAGCCCGAACCGATACCAAGAGACCCAGTACTTC
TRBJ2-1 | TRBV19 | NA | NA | CASSIVARAWEQFF | TGTGCCAGTAGTATAGTAGCCAGGGCTTGGGAGCAGTTCTTC
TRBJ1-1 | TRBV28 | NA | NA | CASTSNVEAFF | TGTGCCAGCACCTCCAATGTCGAGGCTTTCTTT
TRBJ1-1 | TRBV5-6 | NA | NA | CASSLVGAGRHEAFF | TGTGCCAGCAGCTTGGTAGGTGCAGGGAGGCATGAAGCTTTCTTT
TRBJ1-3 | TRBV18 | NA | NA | CASSTQDRAANTIYF | TGTGCCAGCTCGACCCAGGACCGGGCGGCAAACACCATATATTTT
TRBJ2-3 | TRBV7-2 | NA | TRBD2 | CASSLAGFTTDTQYF | TGTGCCAGCAGCCTAGCGGGATTTACCACAGATACGCAGTATTTT
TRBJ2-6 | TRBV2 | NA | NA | CASSEVYSGANVLTF | TGTGCCAGCAGTGAAGTCTACTCTGGGGCCAACGTCCTGACTTTC
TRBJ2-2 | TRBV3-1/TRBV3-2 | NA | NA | CASSFQNTGELFF | TGTGCCAGCAGCTTCCAAAACACCGGGGAGCTGTTTTTT
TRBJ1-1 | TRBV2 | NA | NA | CASKTIPGWGTEAFF | TGTGCCAGCAAGACCATACCAGGGTGGGGGACTGAAGCTTTCTTT
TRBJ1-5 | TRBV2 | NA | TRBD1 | CASSEGGQGNQPQHF | TGTGCCAGCAGTGAAGGTGGACAGGGGAATCAGCCCCAGCATTTT
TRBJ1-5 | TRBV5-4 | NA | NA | CASSLEVPQHF | TGTGCCAGCAGCTTGGAGGTGCCCCAGCATTTT
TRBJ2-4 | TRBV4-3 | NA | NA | CASSPALAKNIQYF | TGCGCCAGCAGCCCGGCGTTAGCCAAAAACATTCAGTACTTC
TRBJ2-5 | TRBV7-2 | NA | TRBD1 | CASSSTRDRGETQYF | TGTGCCAGCAGCTCGACCCGGGACAGGGGAGAGACCCAGTACTTC
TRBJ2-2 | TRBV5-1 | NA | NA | CASSLDVVRNTGELFF | TGCGCCAGCAGCTTGGATGTGGTGAGGAACACCGGGGAGCTGTTTTTT
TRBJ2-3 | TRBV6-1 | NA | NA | CASSEALAPTDTQYF | TGTGCCAGCAGTGAAGCGCTGGCCCCCACAGATACGCAGTATTTT
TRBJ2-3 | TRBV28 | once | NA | CASSLYGAGSVDTQYF | TGTGCCAGCAGTTTATATGGGGCGGGTTCAGTAGATACGCAGTATTTT
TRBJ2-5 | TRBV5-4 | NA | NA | CASSLRLAGQETQYF | TGTGCCAGCAGCTTGAGGCTAGCAGGGCAAGAGACCCAGTACTTC
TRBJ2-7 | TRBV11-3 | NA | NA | CASSLAGPSYEQYF | TGTGCCAGCAGCTTAGCGGGGCCCTCCTACGAGCAGTACTTC
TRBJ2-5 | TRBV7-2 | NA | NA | CASSLLGAETQYF | TGTGCCAGCAGCTTACTCGGGGCGGAGACCCAGTACTTC
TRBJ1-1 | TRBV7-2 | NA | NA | CASSPDLQLNTEAFF | TGTGCCAGCAGTCCTGACCTACAGCTGAACACTGAAGCTTTCTTT
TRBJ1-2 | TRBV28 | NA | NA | CASSRPVNYGYTF | TGTGCCAGCAGTAGACCCGTCAACTATGGCTACACCTTC
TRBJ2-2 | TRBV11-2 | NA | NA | CASSFPNRESKSTGELFF | TGTGCCAGCAGCTTCCCAAACAGGGAGAGTAAGAGCACCGGGGAGCTGTTTTTT